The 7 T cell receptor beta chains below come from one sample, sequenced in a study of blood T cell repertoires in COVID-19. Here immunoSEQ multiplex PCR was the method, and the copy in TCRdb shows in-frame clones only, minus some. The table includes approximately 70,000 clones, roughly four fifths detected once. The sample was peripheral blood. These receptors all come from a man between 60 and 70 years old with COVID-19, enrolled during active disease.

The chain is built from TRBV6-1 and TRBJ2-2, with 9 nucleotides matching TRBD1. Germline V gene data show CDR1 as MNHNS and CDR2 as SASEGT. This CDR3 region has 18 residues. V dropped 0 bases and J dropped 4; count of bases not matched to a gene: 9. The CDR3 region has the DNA TGTGCCAGCAGTGAAGCGCTTCTGACAGGGGGGGTCACCGGGGAGCTGTTTTTT. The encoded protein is CASSEALLTGGVTGELFF.

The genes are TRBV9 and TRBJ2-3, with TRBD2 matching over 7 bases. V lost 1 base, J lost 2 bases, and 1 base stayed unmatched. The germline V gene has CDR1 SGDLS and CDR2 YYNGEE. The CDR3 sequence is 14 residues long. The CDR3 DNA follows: TGTGCCAGCAGCGTAACTAGCGACACAGATACGCAGTATTTT. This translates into CASSVTSDTDTQYF.

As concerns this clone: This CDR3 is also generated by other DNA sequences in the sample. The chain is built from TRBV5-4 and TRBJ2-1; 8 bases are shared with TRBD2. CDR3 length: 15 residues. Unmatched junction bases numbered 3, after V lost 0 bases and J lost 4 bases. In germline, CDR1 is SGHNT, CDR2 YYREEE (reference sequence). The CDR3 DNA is TGTGCCAGCAGCTTGGGCGCGGGGGGTTACAATGAGCAGTTCTTC. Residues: CASSLGAGGYNEQFF.

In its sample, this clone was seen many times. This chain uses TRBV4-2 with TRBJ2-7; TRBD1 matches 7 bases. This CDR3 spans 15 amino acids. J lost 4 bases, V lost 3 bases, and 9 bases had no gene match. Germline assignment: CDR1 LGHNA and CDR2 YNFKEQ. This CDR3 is CASSQGQLPFYEQYF. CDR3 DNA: TGTGCCAGCAGCCAGGGACAGCTCCCCTTTTACGAGCAGTACTTC.

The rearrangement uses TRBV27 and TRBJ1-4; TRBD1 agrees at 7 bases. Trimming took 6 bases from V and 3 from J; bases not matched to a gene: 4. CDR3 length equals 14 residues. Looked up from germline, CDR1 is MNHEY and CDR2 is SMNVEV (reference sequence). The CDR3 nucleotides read TGTGCCAGCAGATTACAGGGGTCTAATGAAAAACTGTTTTTT. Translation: CASRLQGSNEKLFF. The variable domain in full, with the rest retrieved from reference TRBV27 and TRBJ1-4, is EAQVTQNPRYLITVTGKKLTVTCSQNMNHEYMSWYRQDPGLGLRQIYYSMNVEVTDKGDVPEGYKVSRKEKRNFPLILESPSPNQTSLYFCASRLQGSNEKLFFGSGTQLSVL.

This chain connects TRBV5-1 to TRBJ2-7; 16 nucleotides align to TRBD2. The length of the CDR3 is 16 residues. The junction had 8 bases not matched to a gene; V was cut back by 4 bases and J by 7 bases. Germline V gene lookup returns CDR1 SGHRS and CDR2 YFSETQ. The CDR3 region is CASSTGLAGGDWEQYF. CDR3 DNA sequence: TGCGCCAGCAGCACGGGACTAGCGGGAGGGGATTGGGAGCAGTACTTC. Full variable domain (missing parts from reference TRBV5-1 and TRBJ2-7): KAGVTQTPRYLIKTRGQQVTLSCSPISGHRSVSWYQQTPGQGLQFLFEYFSETQRNKGNFPGRFSGRQFSNSRSEMNVSTLELGDSALYLCASSTGLAGGDWEQYFGPGTRLTVT.

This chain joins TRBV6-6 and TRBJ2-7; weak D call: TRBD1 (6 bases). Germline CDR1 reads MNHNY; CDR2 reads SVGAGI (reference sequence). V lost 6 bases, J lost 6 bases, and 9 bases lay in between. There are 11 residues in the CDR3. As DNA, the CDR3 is TGTGCCAGCAGAACAGGGTCCGAGCAGTACTTC. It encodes CASRTGSEQYF.